This entry is about one T cell receptor (beta chain). The data originate from a study of blood T cell repertoires in COVID-19. Study context: Sites across the United States, Italy and Spain contributed samples from acute and convalescent COVID-19.

The CDR3 totals 16 residues. With V trimmed by 0 bases and J by 5 bases, 6 bases remained unmatched. Per germline, CDR1 MNHNY and CDR2 SVGAGI (reference sequence). The assay was immunoSEQ multiplex PCR, and TCRdb's table has in-frame clones only and misses some. The sample includes over 80,000 clones, roughly 70% of them seen just once. This sequence was found in a man between 65 and 85 years old with COVID-19, enrolled during active disease. This chain connects TRBV6-6 to TRBJ2-5, with TRBD1 matching over 10 bases. The sequencing input was peripheral blood. The CDR3 DNA is TGTGCCAGCAGTTACTCCTGGACAGGGGGAGGCGAGACCCAGTACTTC. Its translation: CASSYSWTGGGETQYF.